This T cell receptor (beta chain) came from a study of graft-versus-host responses after intestinal transplantation. Graft specimens yielded both intraepithelial and lamina propria lymphocytes. As concerns this clone: No antigen is known for it.

Broader study findings: Early declines in HvG clones that occurred post-transplant were associated with peak circulating GvH clone levels. GvH clones were found in recipient marrow; some appeared first in ileum or blood.

The CDR3 length is 15 residues. Sequencing used immunoSEQ multiplex PCR; TCRdb keeps in-frame clones, though not all of them. Of about 63,000 clones in the sample, about nine tenths were seen once. The clonotype was recovered from a human patient who received an intestinal transplant, so some T cells may come from the graft donor. The chain couples TRBV1 to TRBJ1-3; TRBD1, the table's D call, lacks a check against the DNA. TRBV1 is termed a pseudogene. The source material was ileum tissue, sampled about 350 days after transplant. The CDR3 loop is CTSSQGTVIGNTIYF. Written as DNA, the CDR3 is TGCACCAGCAGCCAGGGGACAGTTATTGGAAACACCATATATTTT.